Listed below are T cell receptor beta chains from one sample, sequenced in a study of T cell responses to AZD1222 COVID-19 vaccine. TCRdb's table, derived via immunoSEQ multiplex PCR, lists solely in-frame clones and lacks some. This table holds about 160,000 clones, 80% to 95% found once. Sequences were derived from peripheral blood, sampled 28 days after the second AZD1222 dose. The receptors were sampled from an adult who received the AZD1222 COVID-19 vaccine. Both conserved end residues are part of each CDR3. Fields, in order: D gene, V gene, J gene, CDR3 protein. A D gene is named only where the DNA matches it firmly.

d_gene: .; v_gene: TRBV10-3; j_gene: TRBJ1-1; CDR3aa: CAISGLGRVNTEAFF
d_gene: TRBD2; v_gene: TRBV19; j_gene: TRBJ2-1; CDR3aa: CASSPSRTSGAYNEQFF
d_gene: .; v_gene: TRBV9; j_gene: TRBJ2-1; CDR3aa: CASSVEVSDDEQFF
d_gene: .; v_gene: TRBV7-9; j_gene: TRBJ2-2; CDR3aa: CVPQALAANTGELFF
d_gene: .; v_gene: TRBV27; j_gene: TRBJ2-7; CDR3aa: CASSLLGSDEQYF
d_gene: .; v_gene: TRBV7-9; j_gene: TRBJ2-5; CDR3aa: CASSLQETQYF
d_gene: .; v_gene: TRBV5-1; j_gene: TRBJ2-2; CDR3aa: CASRNTGELFF
d_gene: TRBD1; v_gene: TRBV18; j_gene: TRBJ1-1; CDR3aa: CASSPPGTGPAFF
d_gene: TRBD1; v_gene: TRBV6-5; j_gene: TRBJ1-1; CDR3aa: CASSRDRDDTEAFF
d_gene: TRBD1; v_gene: TRBV30; j_gene: TRBJ1-1; CDR3aa: CAWRGQGKGEAFF
d_gene: TRBD2; v_gene: TRBV29-1; j_gene: TRBJ2-7; CDR3aa: CSVLTSGGPNEQYF
d_gene: TRBD1; v_gene: TRBV25-1; j_gene: TRBJ2-5; CDR3aa: CASRDQTGAETQYF
d_gene: .; v_gene: TRBV30; j_gene: TRBJ1-2; CDR3aa: CAWRETGANKGYTF
d_gene: TRBD1; v_gene: TRBV27; j_gene: TRBJ1-2; CDR3aa: CASSTGVIDGYTF
d_gene: .; v_gene: TRBV12-5; j_gene: TRBJ1-2; CDR3aa: CASGRGLTNYGYTF
d_gene: .; v_gene: TRBV15; j_gene: TRBJ1-4; CDR3aa: CATSRDRVDEKLFF
d_gene: TRBD1; v_gene: TRBV7-9; j_gene: TRBJ2-1; CDR3aa: CASSPGQGAGHEQFF
d_gene: .; v_gene: TRBV27; j_gene: TRBJ2-7; CDR3aa: CASSLSRTPGSEQYF
d_gene: .; v_gene: TRBV7-9; j_gene: TRBJ1-1; CDR3aa: CASSLAQGYTEAFF
d_gene: TRBD2; v_gene: TRBV6-5; j_gene: TRBJ2-5; CDR3aa: CASSWSSGQETQYF
d_gene: TRBD2; v_gene: TRBV20-1; j_gene: TRBJ2-7; CDR3aa: CSASSGTSGRANEQYF
d_gene: .; v_gene: TRBV28; j_gene: TRBJ2-1; CDR3aa: CASSLTGLAYNEQFF
d_gene: TRBD2; v_gene: TRBV27; j_gene: TRBJ2-1; CDR3aa: CASSLRLAGFNEQFF
d_gene: .; v_gene: TRBV29-1; j_gene: TRBJ2-7; CDR3aa: CSAGSTSYEQYF
d_gene: TRBD2; v_gene: TRBV14; j_gene: TRBJ2-5; CDR3aa: CASRRGRAETQYF
d_gene: .; v_gene: TRBV3-1/TRBV3-2; j_gene: TRBJ2-3; CDR3aa: CASSQDGGTTTDTQYF
d_gene: .; v_gene: TRBV5-6; j_gene: TRBJ2-1; CDR3aa: CASSFARNNEQFF
d_gene: .; v_gene: TRBV7-8; j_gene: TRBJ1-5; CDR3aa: CAHLGEQNSNQPQHF
d_gene: .; v_gene: TRBV15; j_gene: TRBJ1-2; CDR3aa: CATSSGAGYGYTF
d_gene: .; v_gene: TRBV5-1; j_gene: TRBJ1-5; CDR3aa: CASRFRDLLLNQPQHF
d_gene: .; v_gene: TRBV24-1; j_gene: TRBJ2-3; CDR3aa: CATSDTSKSTDTQYF
d_gene: .; v_gene: TRBV29-1; j_gene: TRBJ1-2; CDR3aa: CSLSDGYTF
d_gene: TRBD1; v_gene: TRBV5-1; j_gene: TRBJ2-7; CDR3aa: CASSLATGGSYEQYF
d_gene: .; v_gene: TRBV21-1; j_gene: TRBJ2-3; CDR3aa: CASSSSRGAAPDTQYF
d_gene: TRBD2; v_gene: TRBV6-4; j_gene: TRBJ2-1; CDR3aa: CASSLGLAGVGEQFF
d_gene: TRBD1; v_gene: TRBV5-1; j_gene: TRBJ2-7; CDR3aa: CASSALTGGKQYF
d_gene: .; v_gene: TRBV2; j_gene: TRBJ1-2; CDR3aa: CASSVSWVWYTF
d_gene: .; v_gene: TRBV6-1; j_gene: TRBJ1-3; CDR3aa: CASSVETRTRWKKNTIYF
d_gene: .; v_gene: TRBV14; j_gene: TRBJ2-7; CDR3aa: CASSQARFEQYF
d_gene: .; v_gene: TRBV5-1; j_gene: TRBJ2-7; CDR3aa: CASSTLQGSYEQYF
d_gene: TRBD1; v_gene: TRBV19; j_gene: TRBJ2-5; CDR3aa: CASSIGSGQGRETQYF
d_gene: TRBD2; v_gene: TRBV5-6; j_gene: TRBJ2-7; CDR3aa: CASSLGGRGRLTYEQYF
d_gene: .; v_gene: TRBV12-3/TRBV12-4; j_gene: TRBJ1-2; CDR3aa: CASRGGRAYGYTF
d_gene: TRBD2; v_gene: TRBV19; j_gene: TRBJ2-3; CDR3aa: CASSPGSGRGNTQYF
d_gene: TRBD1; v_gene: TRBV6-5; j_gene: TRBJ1-2; CDR3aa: CASSRGPGAYGYTF
d_gene: .; v_gene: TRBV7-2; j_gene: TRBJ1-2; CDR3aa: CASSLGRENGYTF
d_gene: .; v_gene: TRBV7-2; j_gene: TRBJ1-3; CDR3aa: CASRQGAGNTIYF
d_gene: .; v_gene: TRBV19; j_gene: TRBJ1-5; CDR3aa: CASSSGQFSNQPQHF
d_gene: .; v_gene: TRBV4-1; j_gene: TRBJ2-7; CDR3aa: CASSPGRPPYEQYF
d_gene: TRBD1; v_gene: TRBV6-1; j_gene: TRBJ1-5; CDR3aa: CASSVQGAVISWNQPQHF
d_gene: TRBD1; v_gene: TRBV30; j_gene: TRBJ2-6; CDR3aa: CAWSATGGEAGANVLTF
d_gene: .; v_gene: TRBV5-1; j_gene: TRBJ1-4; CDR3aa: CASSGWDPTNEKLFF
d_gene: .; v_gene: TRBV3-1/TRBV3-2; j_gene: TRBJ2-7; CDR3aa: CASSWGFVDYEQYF
d_gene: TRBD1; v_gene: TRBV6-1; j_gene: TRBJ2-7; CDR3aa: CASSDTGAHYEQYF
d_gene: .; v_gene: TRBV4-1; j_gene: TRBJ1-1; CDR3aa: CASSYTMNTEAFF